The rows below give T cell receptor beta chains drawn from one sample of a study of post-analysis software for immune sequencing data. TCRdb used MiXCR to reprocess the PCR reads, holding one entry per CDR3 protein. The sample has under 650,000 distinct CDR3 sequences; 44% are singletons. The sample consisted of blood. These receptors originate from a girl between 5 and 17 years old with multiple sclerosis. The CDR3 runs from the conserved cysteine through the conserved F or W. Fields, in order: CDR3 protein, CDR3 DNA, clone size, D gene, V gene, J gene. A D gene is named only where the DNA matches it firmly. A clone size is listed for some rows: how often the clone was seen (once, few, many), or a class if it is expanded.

cdr3_aa: CASRARAYQPQHF
cdr3_nt: TGTGCCAGCAGGGCCAGGGCTTATCAGCCCCAGCATTTT
clone_size: -
d_call: -
v_call: TRBV2
j_call: TRBJ1-5

cdr3_aa: CASSLLDPGANVLTF
cdr3_nt: TGTGCCAGCAGTTTACTAGACCCTGGGGCCAACGTCCTGACTTTC
clone_size: few
d_call: -
v_call: TRBV27
j_call: TRBJ2-6

cdr3_aa: CASPSAAGGGTDTQYF
cdr3_nt: TGTGCCAGCCCGTCGGCTGCGGGGGGTGGCACAGATACGCAGTATTTT
clone_size: -
d_call: TRBD2
v_call: TRBV7-9
j_call: TRBJ2-3

cdr3_aa: CASSHGQGEGQPQHF
cdr3_nt: TGTGCCAGCAGCCATGGACAGGGAGAGGGTCAGCCCCAGCATTTT
clone_size: -
d_call: TRBD1
v_call: TRBV7-9
j_call: TRBJ1-5

cdr3_aa: CATSDQRVEYF
cdr3_nt: TGTGCCACCAGTGATCAGCGGGTGGAGTACTTC
clone_size: -
d_call: -
v_call: TRBV24-1
j_call: TRBJ2-7

cdr3_aa: CSAYTDRDRQPQHF
cdr3_nt: TGCAGTGCCTACACCGACAGGGATCGCCAGCCCCAGCATTTT
clone_size: -
d_call: TRBD1
v_call: TRBV20-1
j_call: TRBJ1-5

cdr3_aa: CASSFSAEIETQYF
cdr3_nt: TGTGCCAGCAGCTTCTCCGCAGAGATTGAGACCCAGTACTTC
clone_size: -
d_call: -
v_call: TRBV7-9
j_call: TRBJ2-5

cdr3_aa: CATSDVTRSSYNKQFF
cdr3_nt: TGTGCCACCAGTGATGTGACCCGGAGCTCCTACAATAAGCAGTTCTTC
clone_size: -
d_call: -
v_call: TRBV24-1
j_call: TRBJ2-1

cdr3_aa: CAGSDGGTEAFF
cdr3_nt: TGTGCCGGCAGCGACGGAGGGACTGAAGCTTTCTTT
clone_size: -
d_call: -
v_call: TRBV7-9
j_call: TRBJ1-1

cdr3_aa: CASSERLRGNNEQFF
cdr3_nt: TGTGCCAGCAGTGAACGTTTGCGGGGAAACAATGAGCAGTTCTTC
clone_size: -
d_call: -
v_call: TRBV6-1
j_call: TRBJ2-1

cdr3_aa: CAIKANTYEQYF
cdr3_nt: TGTGCCATCAAGGCGAACACCTACGAGCAGTACTTC
clone_size: -
d_call: -
v_call: TRBV10-3
j_call: TRBJ2-7

cdr3_aa: CAISGTGQGVGKNIQYF
cdr3_nt: TGTGCCATCAGTGGTACGGGACAGGGGGTTGGCAAAAACATTCAGTACTTC
clone_size: few
d_call: TRBD1
v_call: TRBV10-3
j_call: TRBJ2-4

cdr3_aa: CASSLLFSRADTQYF
cdr3_nt: TGTGCCAGCAGTCTCCTTTTCTCCCGGGCAGATACGCAGTATTTT
clone_size: few
d_call: -
v_call: TRBV12-3/TRBV12-4
j_call: TRBJ2-3

cdr3_aa: CASSPKWASSGPHEQYF
cdr3_nt: TGCGCCAGCAGCCCGAAGTGGGCGTCCTCCGGGCCCCACGAGCAGTACTTC
clone_size: few
d_call: -
v_call: TRBV4-1
j_call: TRBJ2-7

cdr3_aa: CASRLQTNEQFF
cdr3_nt: TGTGCCAGCAGGCTACAGACTAATGAGCAGTTCTTC
clone_size: -
d_call: -
v_call: TRBV28
j_call: TRBJ2-1

cdr3_aa: CASSLIDREKLFF
cdr3_nt: TGTGCCAGCAGTCTAATCGACAGGGAAAAACTGTTTTTT
clone_size: few
d_call: -
v_call: TRBV12-3/TRBV12-4
j_call: TRBJ1-4

cdr3_aa: CASSLVGGGSETQYF
cdr3_nt: TGTGCCAGCAGCTTAGTTGGCGGGGGGTCTGAGACCCAGTACTTC
clone_size: -
d_call: TRBD2
v_call: TRBV7-2
j_call: TRBJ2-5

cdr3_aa: CAISEDMDAGELFF
cdr3_nt: TGTGCCATCAGTGAAGACATGGACGCCGGGGAGCTGTTTTTT
clone_size: -
d_call: -
v_call: TRBV10-3
j_call: TRBJ2-2

cdr3_aa: CSAWSSGRSHNEQFF
cdr3_nt: TGCAGTGCTTGGAGTAGCGGGAGATCCCACAATGAGCAGTTCTTC
clone_size: -
d_call: TRBD2
v_call: TRBV20-1
j_call: TRBJ2-1

cdr3_aa: CASRDAGSYNSPLHF
cdr3_nt: TGTGCCAGCAGGGATGCGGGGTCCTATAATTCACCCCTCCACTTT
clone_size: -
d_call: -
v_call: TRBV5-4
j_call: TRBJ1-6

cdr3_aa: CASSLTGPFSGNTIYF
cdr3_nt: TGTGCCAGCAGTTTGACAGGCCCCTTCTCTGGAAACACCATATATTTT
clone_size: -
d_call: -
v_call: TRBV12-3/TRBV12-4
j_call: TRBJ1-3

cdr3_aa: CSVDLAGEGETQYF
cdr3_nt: TGCAGCGTTGACCTAGCGGGAGAAGGCGAGACCCAGTACTTC
clone_size: -
d_call: TRBD2
v_call: TRBV29-1
j_call: TRBJ2-5

cdr3_aa: CASGFGTASYEQYF
cdr3_nt: TGCGCCAGCGGATTCGGGACAGCCTCCTACGAGCAGTACTTC
clone_size: few
d_call: TRBD1
v_call: TRBV5-1
j_call: TRBJ2-7

cdr3_aa: CASSRYAGTSSYNEQFF
cdr3_nt: TGTGCCAGCAGCCGATACGCTGGGACTAGCTCCTACAATGAGCAGTTCTTC
clone_size: few
d_call: TRBD2
v_call: TRBV4-2
j_call: TRBJ2-1

cdr3_aa: CASTGAGSYNEQFF
cdr3_nt: TGTGCCAGCACGGGGGCGGGCTCCTACAATGAGCAGTTCTTC
clone_size: -
d_call: -
v_call: TRBV6-6
j_call: TRBJ2-1

cdr3_aa: CSVLGTGNEKLFF
cdr3_nt: TGCAGCGTCCTCGGGACAGGGAATGAAAAACTGTTTTTT
clone_size: -
d_call: TRBD1
v_call: TRBV29-1
j_call: TRBJ1-4

cdr3_aa: CASSLQLSGAANEQFF
cdr3_nt: TGTGCCAGCAGCTTACAGTTATCGGGGGCAGCAAATGAGCAGTTCTTC
clone_size: few
d_call: -
v_call: TRBV7-2
j_call: TRBJ2-1

cdr3_aa: CASSLAPKGGGHYEQYF
cdr3_nt: TGCGCCAGCAGCTTGGCACCTAAGGGGGGAGGGCACTACGAGCAGTACTTC
clone_size: few
d_call: -
v_call: TRBV5-1
j_call: TRBJ2-7

cdr3_aa: CASSQEYVSGARGEQYF
cdr3_nt: TGCGCCAGCAGCCAAGAGTATGTATCGGGAGCCCGGGGCGAGCAGTACTTC
clone_size: -
d_call: -
v_call: TRBV4-3
j_call: TRBJ2-7

cdr3_aa: CASSSLGTSGYNEQFF
cdr3_nt: TGTGCCAGCAGTTCCCTAGGGACTAGCGGCTACAATGAGCAGTTCTTC
clone_size: few
d_call: TRBD2
v_call: TRBV6-6
j_call: TRBJ2-1

cdr3_aa: CASSESQITSEGNEQFF
cdr3_nt: TGCGCCAGCAGTGAGTCGCAAATCACCTCCGAAGGCAATGAGCAGTTCTTC
clone_size: few
d_call: -
v_call: TRBV10-1
j_call: TRBJ2-1

cdr3_aa: CASSLKEAFF
cdr3_nt: TGTGCCAGCAGTTTAAAAGAAGCTTTCTTT
clone_size: -
d_call: -
v_call: TRBV12-3/TRBV12-4
j_call: TRBJ1-1

cdr3_aa: CATSDFQGPQYF
cdr3_nt: TGTGCCACCAGTGACTTCCAGGGTCCCCAGTACTTC
clone_size: -
d_call: -
v_call: TRBV24-1
j_call: TRBJ2-7